The 25 T cell receptor beta chains below were found in one sample sequenced in a study of follicular helper T cells after annual influenza vaccination. Stated time point: 2015-2016 season, pre-vaccination. Data came from immunoSEQ multiplex PCR; TCRdb stores just in-frame clones and leaves some out. Seen here are around 10,000 clones, 81% observed once, and the top ten hold around 3.4%. The sample in question was CXCR5+ CD38- circulating T follicular helper cells from blood, obtained on the day of influenza vaccination. The subset denotes: circulating Tfh, non-naive CD4+CXCR5+PD-1+ (ICOS+CD38+ or ICOS-CD38-). These receptors all come from an adult who received the influenza vaccine.

The V call is TRBV7-6, the J call TRBJ1-5; 7 nucleotides agree with TRBD1. The CDR3 consists of 13 residues. V dropped 5 bases and J dropped 12; count of bases not matched to a gene: 10. Per the germline V gene, CDR1 is SGHVS and CDR2 is FNYEAQ. The CDR3 region is CASSAAWGTVQHF. The CDR3 coding sequence is TGTGCCAGCAGCGCAGCGTGGGGGACAGTCCAGCATTTT.

The gene calls are TRBV6-1 and TRBJ2-5, with D possibly being TRBD2 (5 bases). The J call may be incorrect, as the DNA end agrees better with TRBJ2-7. Germline lookup yields CDR1 MNHNS and CDR2 SASEGT. The length of the CDR3 is 15 residues. CDR3 DNA sequence: TGTGCCAGCAGAGGAGGACCGCCTAGCTCCTACGAGCAGTACTTC. It yields the protein CASRGGPPSSYEQYF.

This clone occurred a few times. The chain is built from TRBV10-2 and TRBJ1-4; 7 nucleotides agree with TRBD1. The V and J ends lost 6 bases and 4 bases, in that order; junction bases with no gene match: 5. Germline V gives CDR1 WSHSY, CDR2 SAAADI. The CDR3 runs 14 residues. CDR3 DNA: TGCGCCAGCAGAGCCACAGGGGTTAATGAAAAACTGTTTTTT. As protein: CASRATGVNEKLFF.

This chain links TRBV6-6 with TRBJ1-2; 8 bases map to TRBD1. This CDR3 comprises 13 residues. Unmatched junction bases numbered 8, after V lost 7 bases and J lost 7 bases. The germline CDR1 and CDR2 sequences are MNHNY and SVGAGI (reference sequence). The CDR3 reads CASNQGAPGGYTF. Here the CDR3 DNA reads TGTGCCAGCAACCAGGGGGCTCCTGGTGGCTACACCTTC.

The genes are TRBV27 and TRBJ1-2; a possible D gene is TRBD1 (5 bases). Germline values: CDR1 MNHEY, CDR2 SMNVEV (reference sequence). The CDR3 extends over 14 amino acids. With 8 bases removed from V and 5 bases from J, the gap between germline ends came to 18 bases. The CDR3 reads CASHPLTDGYGYTF. The CDR3 nucleotides read TGTGCCAGCCATCCCTTGACAGATGGATATGGCTACACCTTC.

The chain is built from TRBV28 and TRBJ1-6; D possibly corresponds to TRBD1 (6 bases). Germline V gene data show CDR1 as MDHEN and CDR2 as SYDVKM. CDR3 length equals 16 residues. Trimming removed 5 bases at V and 8 bases at J, with 19 bases between. The CDR3 region is CASSISSGQMDSPLHF. The CDR3 region has the DNA TGTGCCAGCAGTATCTCATCCGGACAGATGGATTCACCCCTCCACTTT.

This chain connects TRBV5-1 to TRBJ2-3; D is perhaps TRBD1 or TRBD2 (7 bases each). The CDR3 contains 14 residues. CDR1 is SGHRS, CDR2 YFSETQ, per germline. The V end was cut by 4 bases, the J end by 8 bases, with 17 bases between. CDR3 sequence reads: CASSPTSRGGTQYF. The DNA of the CDR3 is TGCGCCAGCAGCCCAACTTCCAGGGGGGGTACGCAGTATTTT.

The gene calls are TRBV11-2 and TRBJ1-3, with D unresolved. Germline CDR1 SGHAT, CDR2 FQNNGV. Trimming cost V 8 bases and J 0 bases, with 11 bases left between them. The CDR3 is 14 amino acids. CDR3 region: CASAPTGSGNTIYF. CDR3 DNA sequence: TGTGCCAGCGCCCCTACCGGCTCTGGAAACACCATATATTTT.

The chain joins TRBV27 to TRBJ1-6; D gene ambiguous. V was trimmed by 10 bases and J by 7 bases, leaving 11 bases between them. CDR1 is MNHEY, CDR2 SMNVEV, per germline (reference sequence). CDR3 length equals 12 residues. The DNA of the CDR3 is TGTGCCACCGGGTCGACCAATTCACCCCTCCACTTT. Its translation: CATGSTNSPLHF.

The chain recombines TRBV29-1 with TRBJ1-2; D is undetermined. Looked up from germline, CDR1 is SQVTM and CDR2 is ANQGSEA. The CDR3 contains 12 residues. V was clipped by 4 bases and J by 3 bases, with 9 bases between them. CDR3 amino acids: CSVVPADYGYTF. The CDR3, as DNA: TGCAGCGTTGTCCCGGCAGACTATGGCTACACCTTC.

This sequence joins TRBV7-2 and TRBJ2-5, with D perhaps given as TRBD1 or TRBD2 (5 bases each). Germline V lookup: CDR1 SGHTA, CDR2 FQGNSA. The CDR3 spans 15 residues. With 5 bases removed from V and 5 bases from J, the gap between germline ends came to 18 bases. CDR3 amino acids: CASSPRSGPGETQYF. The CDR3 DNA reads as TGTGCCAGCAGCCCGCGCTCGGGGCCGGGGGAGACCCAGTACTTC.

The rearrangement links TRBV30 to TRBJ2-3; D unclear. CDR1 and CDR2 (germline): GTSNPN, SVGIG (reference sequence). The CDR3 covers 14 residues. V lost 3 bases, J lost 0 bases, and 10 bases lay in between. Written as DNA, the CDR3 is TGTGCCTGGAGGACAACATCTAGCACAGATACGCAGTATTTT. Amino acid sequence: CAWRTTSSTDTQYF.

The chain uses TRBV30 and TRBJ1-1, with unresolved D. V lost 0 bases and J 2 bases, leaving 7 bases between the germline ends. The CDR3 covers 13 residues. The germline V gene has CDR1 GTSNPN and CDR2 SVGIG (reference sequence). CDR3 bases: TGTGCCTGGAGTGTAAACAGTAACACTGAAGCTTTCTTT. It codes for CAWSVNSNTEAFF.

J is TRBJ2-1 and V is TRBV4-1, with 9 bases lining up with TRBD1. V dropped 7 bases and J dropped 6; count of bases not matched to a gene: 4. CDR1 is MGHRA and CDR2 is YSYEKL in the germline V gene. The CDR3 is 13 residues long. Written as DNA, the CDR3 is TGCGCCAGCACAAGGACAGGGGTCAATGAGCAGTTCTTC. It codes for CASTRTGVNEQFF.

This clone has more than one count but fewer than ten. The chain uses TRBV18 and TRBJ1-6; D uncertain. Trimming shortened V by 2 bases and J by 5 bases, and 10 bases separated the two germline ends. Germline CDR1 KGHSH, CDR2 LQKENI. There are 15 residues in the CDR3. CDR3 protein: CASSPNTPDNSPLHF. The CDR3 DNA reads TGTGCCAGCTCACCAAATACACCCGATAATTCACCCCTCCACTTT.

About this clone: Mismatch with germline at one junction end may stem from a read error. The V gene is TRBV5-8, the J gene TRBJ1-1; D call uncertain. Germline loops: CDR1 SGHTS, CDR2 YDEGEE. CDR3 length: 17 amino acids. The CDR3 sequence is CASRLGRLAISNTEAFF. Written as DNA, the CDR3 is TGTGCCAGCAGGTTGGGGAGGTTGGCCATCTCGAACACTGAAGCTTTCTTT.

About this clone: Its ends do not fully match the called genes, so a read error is possible. Other DNA sequences in the sample encode the same CDR3. The chain is built from TRBV6-5 and TRBJ1-6; D not certain. The germline V gene encodes CDR1 MNHEY and CDR2 SVGAGI. The CDR3 runs to 13 residues. The CDR3 loop reads CASSYARDSPLHF. The CDR3 nucleotides read TGTGCCAGTAGTTACGCTAGGGATTCACCCCTCCACTTT.

The chain recombines TRBV5-1 with TRBJ2-3, with 16 bases identical to TRBD2. The CDR3 runs to 17 residues. The ends lost 4 bases at V and 5 bases at J; junction bases unmatched: 7. Germline-derived CDR1 and CDR2 are SGHRS and YFSETQ. Here the CDR3 reads CASSMGTSGRALDTQYF. The CDR3 DNA sequence: TGCGCCAGCAGCATGGGGACTAGCGGGAGGGCCTTAGATACGCAGTATTTT.

The CDR3 here is CASRSSGTSAPRDEQFF. The CDR3 coding sequence is TGTGCCAGCAGGTCCAGCGGGACTAGCGCTCCTAGGGATGAGCAGTTCTTC. This rearrangement joins TRBV11-2 to TRBJ2-1, with 10 bases that match TRBD2. V was clipped by 6 bases and J by 8 bases; unmatched bases: 16. This CDR3 region has 17 residues. Germline V lookup: CDR1 SGHAT, CDR2 FQNNGV.

V is TRBV2 and J is TRBJ2-5; D unclear. This CDR3 has 11 amino acids. V dropped 3 bases and J dropped 3 bases, with 2 bases sitting between them. From germline, CDR1 is SNHLY and CDR2 FYNNEI. CDR3 region: CASSEKETQYF. DNA for the CDR3: TGTGCCAGCAGTGAGAAAGAGACCCAGTACTTC.

This clone has a single count. This sequence joins TRBV5-1 and TRBJ2-3; 15 positions agree with TRBD2. CDR1 and CDR2 (germline): SGHRS, YFSETQ. V lost 4 bases to trimming and J lost 9 bases; unmatched junction nucleotides: 3. The CDR3 spans 14 residues. As DNA, the CDR3 is TGCGCCAGCAGCCCGGGACTAGCGGGAGGAACGCAGTATTTT. This sequence encodes CASSPGLAGGTQYF.

V and J are TRBV7-7 and TRBJ2-5; 8 bases fit TRBD1. Unmatched junction bases numbered 3, after V lost 5 bases and J lost 1 base. The CDR3 runs to 14 residues. CDR1 is SSHAT and CDR2 is FNYEAQ in the germline V gene (reference sequence). CDR3 protein: CASSPGQGQETQYF. CDR3 sequence (DNA): TGTGCCAGCAGCCCAGGACAGGGCCAAGAGACCCAGTACTTC. The variable domain in full, completed from reference TRBV7-7 and TRBJ2-5, reads GAGVSQSPRYKVTKRGQDVTLRCDPISSHATLYWYQQALGQGPEFLTYFNYEAQPDKSGLPSDRFSAERPEGSISTLTIQRTEQRDSAMYRCASSPGQGQETQYFGPGTRLLVL.

V usage is TRBV27 and J usage is TRBJ1-5, with D tentatively TRBD1 (5 bases). Trimming shortened V by 2 bases and J by 7 bases, and 24 bases separated the two germline ends. Germline V lookup: CDR1 MNHEY, CDR2 SMNVEV (reference sequence). The CDR3 has 18 amino acids. The CDR3 loop reads CASSLRGGAGLLRQPQHF. CDR3 bases: TGTGCCAGCAGTTTAAGGGGTGGGGCAGGGCTCTTGAGGCAGCCCCAGCATTTT.

This chain connects TRBV7-9 to TRBJ2-5; D could derive from TRBD1 or TRBD2 (5 bases each). This CDR3 has 13 residues. Germline V gene data show CDR1 as SEHNR and CDR2 as FQNEAQ (reference sequence). V lost 5 bases to trimming and J lost 10 bases, with 17 bases between them. The CDR3 spells CASSPGTTVNQYF. The CDR3 region has the DNA TGTGCCAGCAGCCCCGGGACCACCGTGAACCAGTACTTC.

This chain joins TRBV28 and TRBJ2-5; maybe TRBD1 (6 bases). The V gene's germline CDR1 is MDHEN and CDR2 SYDVKM. With 5 bases removed from V and 5 bases from J, the gap between germline ends came to 15 bases. The CDR3 has 14 residues. CDR3 in amino acids: CASSRGGRRETQYF. CDR3 nucleotides: TGTGCCAGCAGTAGAGGGGGTCGCAGGGAGACCCAGTACTTC.